This T cell receptor beta chain comes out of a study of OX40 agonist ivuxolimab in advanced cancers. Study context: Prior anti-PD-1, anti-PD-L1 or anti-CTLA-4 therapy was allowed; 40% had some.

Germline lookup yields CDR1 SEHNR and CDR2 FQNEAQ (reference sequence). This CDR3 region has 12 residues. The trim removed 6 bases at V and 6 bases at J, leaving 4 bases unmatched. Anyone with autoimmune disease history or systemic immunosuppression was excluded. Blood draws occurred at baseline, cycle 4 day 1, and cycle 7 day 1. Overall study findings and caveats: Clonal expansion from baseline to week 6 occurred in both CD4+ and CD8+ T cells.

Using immunoSEQ multiplex PCR, the repertoire was profiled, and TCRdb retains in-frame clones only, with some absent. In the table there are roughly 89,000 clones, about 86% of which are singletons. This clone was recorded once. Its antigen is currently unknown. Other DNA variants within this sample encode the same CDR3. Sequencing was performed on CD4+ or CD8+ T cells sorted from blood, taken in a trial of the OX40 agonist ivuxolimab. The sequence was obtained from an adult with an advanced solid tumor such as melanoma, head and neck, liver or kidney cancer. The rearrangement uses TRBV7-9 and TRBJ1-2; TRBD1 matches at 7 bases. The CDR3 loop reads CASSYGTDGYTF. CDR3 DNA: TGTGCCAGCAGTTACGGGACAGATGGCTACACCTTC. The full variable domain, with the rest looked up from reference TRBV7-9 and TRBJ1-2, is DTGVSQNPRHKITKRGQNVTFRCDPISEHNRLYWYRQTLGQGPEFLTYFQNEAQLEKSRLLSDRFSAERPKGSFSTLEIQRTEQGDSAMYLCASSYGTDGYTFGSGTRLTVV.